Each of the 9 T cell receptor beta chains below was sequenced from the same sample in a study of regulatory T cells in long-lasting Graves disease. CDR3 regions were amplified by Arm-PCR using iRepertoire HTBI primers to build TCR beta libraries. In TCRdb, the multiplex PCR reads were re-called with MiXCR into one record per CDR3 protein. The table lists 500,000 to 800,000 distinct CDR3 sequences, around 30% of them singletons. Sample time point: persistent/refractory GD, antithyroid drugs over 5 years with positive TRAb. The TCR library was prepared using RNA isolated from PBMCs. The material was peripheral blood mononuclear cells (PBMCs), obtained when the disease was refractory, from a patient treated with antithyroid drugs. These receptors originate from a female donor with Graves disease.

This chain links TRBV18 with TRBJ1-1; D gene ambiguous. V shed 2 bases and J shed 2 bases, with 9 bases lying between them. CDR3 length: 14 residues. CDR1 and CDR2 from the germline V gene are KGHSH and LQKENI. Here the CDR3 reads CASSPKQANTEAFF. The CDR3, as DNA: TGTGCCAGCTCACCAAAGCAAGCAAACACTGAAGCTTTCTTT.

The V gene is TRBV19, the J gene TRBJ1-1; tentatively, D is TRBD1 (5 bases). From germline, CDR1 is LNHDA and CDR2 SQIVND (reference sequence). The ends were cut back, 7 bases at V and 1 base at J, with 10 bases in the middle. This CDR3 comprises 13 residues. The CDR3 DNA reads TGTGCCAGTAAGCAGGGCCGGAACACTGAAGCTTTCTTT. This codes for CASKQGRNTEAFF.

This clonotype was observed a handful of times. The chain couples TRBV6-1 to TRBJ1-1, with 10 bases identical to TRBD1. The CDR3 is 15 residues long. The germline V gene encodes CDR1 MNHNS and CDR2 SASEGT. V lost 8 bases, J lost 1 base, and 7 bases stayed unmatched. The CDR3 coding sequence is TGTGCCAGCGCAGACAGGGGGCTTCGGAACACTGAAGCTTTCTTT. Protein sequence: CASADRGLRNTEAFF.

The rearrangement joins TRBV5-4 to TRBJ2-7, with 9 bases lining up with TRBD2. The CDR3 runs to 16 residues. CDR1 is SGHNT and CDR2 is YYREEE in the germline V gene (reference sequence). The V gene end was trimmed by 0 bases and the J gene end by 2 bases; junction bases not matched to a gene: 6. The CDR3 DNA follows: TGTGCCAGCAGCTTGGGGGTAGCGGGAGACGCCTACGAGCAGTACTTC. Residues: CASSLGVAGDAYEQYF.

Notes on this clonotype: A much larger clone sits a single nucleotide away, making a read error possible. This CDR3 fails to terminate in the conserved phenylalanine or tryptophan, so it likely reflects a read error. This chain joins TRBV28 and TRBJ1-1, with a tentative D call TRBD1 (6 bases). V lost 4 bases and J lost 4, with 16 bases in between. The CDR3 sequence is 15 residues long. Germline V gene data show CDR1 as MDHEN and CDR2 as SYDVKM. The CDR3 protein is CASSSHEGGGTEAFL. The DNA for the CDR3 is TGTGCCAGCAGTTCCCATGAAGGGGGAGGCACTGAAGCTTTCCTT.

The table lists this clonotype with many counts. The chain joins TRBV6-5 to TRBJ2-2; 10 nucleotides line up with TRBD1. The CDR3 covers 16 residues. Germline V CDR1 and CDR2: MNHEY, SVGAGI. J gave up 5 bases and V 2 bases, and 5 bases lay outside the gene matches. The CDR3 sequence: CASSYGGQGRTGELFF. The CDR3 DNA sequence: TGTGCCAGCAGTTACGGGGGACAGGGGAGGACCGGGGAGCTGTTTTTT.

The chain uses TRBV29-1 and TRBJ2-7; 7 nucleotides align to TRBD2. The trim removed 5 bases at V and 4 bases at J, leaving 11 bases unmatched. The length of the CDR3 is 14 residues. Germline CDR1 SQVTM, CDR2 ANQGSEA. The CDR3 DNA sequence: TGCAGCGTTACTCCCGACGGGGGGTATTACGAGCAGTACTTC. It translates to CSVTPDGGYYEQYF.

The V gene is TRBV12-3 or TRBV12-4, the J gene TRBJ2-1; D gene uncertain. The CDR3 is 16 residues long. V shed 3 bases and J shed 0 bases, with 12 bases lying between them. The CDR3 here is CASSFGAHSSYNEQFF. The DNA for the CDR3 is TGTGCCAGCAGTTTTGGCGCGCACAGCTCCTACAATGAGCAGTTCTTC.

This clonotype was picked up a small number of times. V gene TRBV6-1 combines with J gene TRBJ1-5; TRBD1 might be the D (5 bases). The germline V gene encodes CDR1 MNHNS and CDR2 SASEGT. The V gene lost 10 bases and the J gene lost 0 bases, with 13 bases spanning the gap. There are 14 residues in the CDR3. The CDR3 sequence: CATGWGNSNQPQHF. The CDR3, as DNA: TGTGCCACCGGATGGGGGAATAGCAATCAGCCCCAGCATTTT.